The source of this T cell receptor beta chain is a study of T-cell reconstitution after alpha-beta-depleted transplantation in children. Unique molecular identifiers were incorporated during preparation of the TCRbeta library. From the PCR reads, TCRdb called clonotypes with MiXCR, one entry per CDR3 protein. The sample has approximately 420,000 distinct CDR3 sequences, 9.5% to 13% seen once. Germline-derived CDR1 and CDR2 are DFQATT and SNEGSKA (reference sequence). The V end was cut by 3 bases, the J end by 8 bases, with 13 bases between. CDR3 length: 12 residues. Source: PBMCs from the stem cell graft donor, taken from the stem cell graft. This chain links TRBV20-1 with TRBJ1-2; D gene uncertain. This receptor was taken from a human donor who donated a stem cell graft to a child with acute myeloid leukemia. CDR3 DNA: TGCAGTGCTAGGGGTCGTCGTTACGGCTACACCTTC. Its translation: CSARGRRYGYTF.